The TCR beta chain under discussion was sequenced for a study of cytomegalovirus exposure and HLA in healthy donors. Findings and limits, study-wide: As a later analysis showed, a missense DCLRE1C variant was linked to trimming of TCR beta V- and J-genes. DRB1 showed the most TCR associations and HLA-C the fewest in a later analysis, as rates varied by HLA locus.

Concerning this clone: The target antigen is unknown.

There are 16 residues in the CDR3. Germline V gene data show CDR1 as LGHNA and CDR2 as YNFKEQ. Losses at the gene ends were 1 base for V and 1 base for J; bases not matched to a gene: 4. 60 Vbeta and 13 Jbeta primers were used in PCR. The method was immunoSEQ multiplex PCR; TCRdb's version includes in-frame clones alone and lacks a portion of them. The sample includes more than 80,000 clones, approximately 89% of them seen just once. What was sequenced was PBMCs. This TCR came from a man in his thirties or forties in good health and CMV-seropositive. The rearrangement uses TRBV4-2 and TRBJ2-5; 9 bases are a match to TRBD1. In nucleotides, the CDR3 is TGTGCCAGCAGCCAAGCAAGGACAGGGGCCCAAGAGACCCAGTACTTC. As protein: CASSQARTGAQETQYF.